Following are 19 T cell receptor beta chains from one sample sequenced in a study of blood T cells in healthy people across ages. For the second PCR, which ran for roughly 6 to 12 cycles, a sample-barcoded 5' primer and a J-beta primer mix were used. MiXCR, run by TCRdb on the 5' RACE reads, gives a single entry per CDR3 protein. Here the sample spans approximately 800,000 distinct CDR3 sequences, 55% to 75% being singletons. Material: blood. The receptor source for this set is a man aged 30-40 years in good health.

This clonotype showed up just a few times. The chain links TRBV24-1 to TRBJ2-7, with D hard to call. Trimming took off 4 bases at V and 0 bases at J, with 6 bases between the two ends. The CDR3 spans 13 residues. Germline CDR1 and CDR2: KGHDR and SFDVKD. CDR3 coding DNA: TGTGCCACCAGTGACAGTCTCTCCTACGAGCAGTACTTC. It codes for CATSDSLSYEQYF.

V gene TRBV29-1 combines with J gene TRBJ2-1, with TRBD2 as a possible D gene (5 bases). Trimming removed 6 bases at V and 9 bases at J, with 15 bases between. The CDR3 has 12 residues. Germline V gene sequence: CDR1 SQVTM, CDR2 ANQGSEA. CDR3 sequence reads: CSVCVFGGEQFF. CDR3 nucleotides: TGCAGCGTCTGCGTCTTCGGAGGTGAGCAGTTCTTC.

The chain joins TRBV12-3 or TRBV12-4 to TRBJ1-4; TRBD1 is a possible D gene (5 bases). The CDR3 covers 14 residues. V was trimmed by 2 bases and J by 5 bases, leaving 9 bases between them. The CDR3 protein is CASSLRGRNEKLFF. CDR3 DNA: TGTGCCAGCAGTTTAAGGGGCAGAAATGAAAAACTGTTTTTT.

This clonotype was counted once. The chain couples TRBV12-3 or TRBV12-4 to TRBJ2-5, with no clear D. The length of the CDR3 is 12 residues. V was cut by 7 bases and J by 5 bases, with 11 bases left in between. CDR3 region: CASTDIWETQYF. For the CDR3, the DNA is TGTGCCAGCACCGATATTTGGGAGACCCAGTACTTC.

This chain uses TRBV19 with TRBJ2-3, with 9 bases that match TRBD2. The junction had 10 bases not matched to a gene; V was cut back by 5 bases and J by 10 bases. Germline CDR1 and CDR2: LNHDA and SQIVND (reference sequence). This CDR3 has 14 residues. The CDR3 protein is CASSETSGRSAQYF. The CDR3, as DNA: TGTGCCAGTAGTGAGACTAGCGGTCGATCGGCGCAGTATTTT.

The chain combines TRBV20-1 with TRBJ1-3; D not resolved. This CDR3 has 16 residues. V was pared by 5 bases and J by 0 bases, with 17 bases between. The V gene's germline CDR1 is DFQATT and CDR2 SNEGSKA (reference sequence). The CDR3 loop reads CSAPLGRPSSGNTIYF. DNA for the CDR3: TGCAGTGCTCCCCTCGGCAGGCCGAGCTCTGGAAACACCATATATTTT.

This clonotype turned up a few times. The J gene is TRBJ2-7, the V gene TRBV20-1; no firm D call. This CDR3 region has 11 residues. V was trimmed by 8 bases and J by 6 bases, leaving 14 bases between them. Germline V CDR1 and CDR2: DFQATT, SNEGSKA (reference sequence). CDR3 DNA sequence: TGCAGTTCCGGTGGGTCTAGCGAGCAGTACTTC. Residues: CSSGGSSEQYF.

The sample holds a few counts of this clonotype. V gene TRBV29-1 combines with J gene TRBJ2-6; 8 bases match TRBD1. The CDR3 spans 15 residues. Unmatched junction bases numbered 5, after V lost 6 bases and J lost 1 base. In germline, CDR1 is SQVTM, CDR2 ANQGSEA. In DNA, the CDR3 is TGCAGCGTCCGGACAGGGACATCTGGGGCCAACGTCCTGACTTTC. Encoded protein: CSVRTGTSGANVLTF. The whole variable domain, filled in from reference TRBV29-1 and TRBJ2-6, reads SAVISQKPSRDICQRGTSLTIQCQVDSQVTMMFWYRQQPGQSLTLIATANQGSEATYESGFVIDKFPISRPNLTFSTLTVSNMSPEDSSIYLCSVRTGTSGANVLTFGAGSRLTVL.

This clonotype has just a few counts. This chain joins TRBV30 and TRBJ1-2; 8 bases agree with TRBD1. V dropped 4 bases and J dropped 6; count of bases not matched to a gene: 7. Germline V gene sequence: CDR1 GTSNPN, CDR2 SVGIG (reference sequence). The CDR3 loop spans 13 amino acids. In nucleotides, the CDR3 is TGTGCCTGGACCCGGACAGGGTGGCATGGCTACACCTTC. Amino acids: CAWTRTGWHGYTF.

On this clonotype itself: Germline and junction disagree at one end, which may indicate a read error. The chain couples TRBV27 to TRBJ2-1; D call uncertain. The CDR3 runs 14 residues. The germline CDR1 and CDR2 sequences are MNHEY and SMNVEV (reference sequence). The CDR3 sequence is CASSLADPYNKQFF. The CDR3 DNA is TGTGCCAGCAGTTTAGCGGACCCCTACAATAAGCAGTTCTTC.

The table lists this clonotype with a few counts. This chain uses TRBV7-9 with TRBJ1-6, with D perhaps TRBD1 (5 bases). Per the germline V gene, CDR1 is SEHNR and CDR2 is FQNEAQ (reference sequence). V was clipped by 9 bases and J by 0 bases, with 9 bases between them. The CDR3 has 14 amino acids. As DNA, the CDR3 is TGTGCCAGTGGGACGAGCTCCTATAATTCACCCCTCCACTTT. Residues: CASGTSSYNSPLHF. The full variable domain, with the rest looked up from reference TRBV7-9 and TRBJ1-6, is DTGVSQNPRHKITKRGQNVTFRCDPISEHNRLYWYRQTLGQGPEFLTYFQNEAQLEKSRLLSDRFSAERPKGSFSTLEIQRTEQGDSAMYLCASGTSSYNSPLHFGNGTRLTVT.

Comments on this clonotype: This may arise from a read error, as a much more abundant clone is one base away. The rearrangement links TRBV12-3 or TRBV12-4 to TRBJ2-3; D remains ambiguous. The CDR3 runs 14 residues. The CDR3 DNA reads as TGTGCCAGCAGTTTCAGAGTGAGAGGAGATACGGAGTATTTT. It yields the protein CASSFRVRGDTEYF.

This clonotype was detected only once. A read error may account for a junction end that differs from germline. The chain links TRBV29-1 to TRBJ2-5, with D possibly matching TRBD1 (6 bases). The DNA matches TRBJ2-7 better at its end, which makes the J call doubtful. Looked up from germline, CDR1 is SQVTM and CDR2 is ANQGSEA. This CDR3 has 11 residues. CDR3 residues: CSGEGGNEQYF. The CDR3 DNA reads TGCAGCGGTGAAGGGGGAAACGAGCAGTACTTC.

This clonotype was observed a handful of times. The genes are TRBV5-1 and TRBJ2-2, with D possibly being TRBD1 (7 bases). Germline V gene sequence: CDR1 SGHRS, CDR2 YFSETQ. The CDR3 has 15 amino acids. Trimming pared 5 bases from V and 0 bases from J, leaving 11 bases between. In DNA, the CDR3 is TGCGCCAGCAGATCAGGGGGGTCGAACACCGGGGAGCTGTTTTTT. Its protein product is CASRSGGSNTGELFF. The variable domain in full, with the rest retrieved from reference TRBV5-1 and TRBJ2-2, is KAGVTQTPRYLIKTRGQQVTLSCSPISGHRSVSWYQQTPGQGLQFLFEYFSETQRNKGNFPGRFSGRQFSNSRSEMNVSTLELGDSALYLCASRSGGSNTGELFFGEGSRLTVL.

This chain uses TRBV20-1 with TRBJ2-7, with 11 bases matching TRBD1. Trimming took 5 bases from V and 3 from J; bases not matched to a gene: 9. Per germline, CDR1 DFQATT and CDR2 SNEGSKA (reference sequence). This CDR3 is built from 15 residues. In DNA form, the CDR3 reads TGCAGTGCTCCCAGTCCCGGGACAGGGGGCTACGAGCAGTACTTC. The encoded protein is CSAPSPGTGGYEQYF.

This clonotype was observed at least ten times. This chain uses TRBV6-5 with TRBJ2-1, with D perhaps matching TRBD1 (7 bases). CDR1 and CDR2 (germline): MNHEY, SVGAGI. The CDR3 is 13 amino acids. Between the trimmed V and J ends, which lost 4 bases and 9 bases, there was a span of 13 bases. The CDR3 loop is CASSFGQGGEQFF. CDR3 nucleotides: TGTGCCAGCAGTTTTGGTCAGGGGGGTGAGCAGTTCTTC.

V gene TRBV7-9 combines with J gene TRBJ2-7, with 8 bases lining up with TRBD2. Germline values: CDR1 SEHNR, CDR2 FQNEAQ (reference sequence). This CDR3 is built from 14 residues. J gave up 6 bases and V 1 base, and 5 bases lay outside the gene matches. CDR3 protein: CASSLGGLGPEQYF. As DNA, the CDR3 is TGTGCCAGCAGCTTAGGGGGACTAGGGCCCGAGCAGTACTTC.

This clonotype was counted ten times or more. The rearrangement joins TRBV6-6 to TRBJ2-5; D gene uncertain. The DNA end lines up better with TRBJ2-7; the J call may be wrong. CDR3 length equals 12 residues. Germline V gene data show CDR1 as MNHNY and CDR2 as SVGAGI (reference sequence). The CDR3 DNA follows: TGTGCCAGCAGCCGGCCCCGGAACGAGCAGTACTTC. Its protein is CASSRPRNEQYF.

This clonotype was counted between two and nine times. The J gene is TRBJ2-5, the V gene TRBV7-8, with 9 bases matching TRBD1. Unmatched junction bases numbered 9, after V lost 5 bases and J lost 5 bases. The CDR3 covers 15 residues. Per the germline V gene, CDR1 is SGHVS and CDR2 is FQNEAQ. CDR3 in amino acids: CASSVPGQGLETQYF. The CDR3 coding sequence is TGTGCCAGCAGCGTACCGGGACAGGGTTTGGAGACCCAGTACTTC. The complete variable domain, with remaining parts taken from reference TRBV7-8 and TRBJ2-5, reads GAGVSQSPRYKVAKRGQDVALRCDPISGHVSLFWYQQALGQGPEFLTYFQNEAQLDKSGLPSDRFFAERPEGSVSTLKIQRTQQEDSAVYLCASSVPGQGLETQYFGPGTRLLVL.